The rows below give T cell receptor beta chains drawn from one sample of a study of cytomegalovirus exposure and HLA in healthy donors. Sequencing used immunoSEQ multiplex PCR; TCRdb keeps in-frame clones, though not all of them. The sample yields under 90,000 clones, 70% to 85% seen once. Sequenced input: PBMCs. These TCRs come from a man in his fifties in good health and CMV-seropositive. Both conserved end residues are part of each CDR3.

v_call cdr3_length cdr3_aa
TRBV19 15 CASSQGQLLNTEAFF
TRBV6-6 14 CASTEWGLNQPQHF
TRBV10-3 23 CAISERTGGAGGRAGRSADTQYF
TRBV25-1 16 CASSELSSVAYNEQFF
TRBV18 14 CASSRTGESTEAFF
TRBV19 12 CASNGQGMGAFF
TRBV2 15 CASSLSGSGNGEQFF
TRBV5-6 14 CASSLTGSNSPLHF
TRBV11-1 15 CASSWGTVNTGELFF
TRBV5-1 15 CASSPGTSGNNEQFF
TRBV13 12 CASSLLNSPLHF
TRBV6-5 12 CASSSGGETQYF
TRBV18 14 CASTAGLDHTEAFF
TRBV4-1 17 CASSQERGQQYGQPQHF
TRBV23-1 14 CASSQPDSQGPQHF
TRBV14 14 CASSDWDYGGEQFF
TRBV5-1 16 CASSLAGGSSYNEQFF
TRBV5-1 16 CASSPAGTSGNPEQYF
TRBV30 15 CAWSAIGLAKNSQYF
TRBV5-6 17 CASSPPGLALSYNEQFF
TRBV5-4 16 CASSPPRTSGTEEQYF
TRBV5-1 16 CASSLEAVSSYNEQFF
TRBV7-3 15 CASRPGLAGTGELFF
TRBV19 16 CASSIHDRGLDETQYF
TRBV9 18 CASSAPLGGAGGHPIQYF
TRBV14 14 CASSQRQGREKLFF
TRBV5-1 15 CASSLVTAGDEKLFF
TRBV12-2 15 CASRLVYGRPYEQYF
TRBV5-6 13 CASSWDSKYEQYF
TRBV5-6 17 CASSFGPGGVSGNTIYF
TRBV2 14 CASGAGYSYNEQFF
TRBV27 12 CAAREGVYGYTF
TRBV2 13 CASASSYGNEQFF
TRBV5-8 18 CASSLGNLAGGTYNEQFF
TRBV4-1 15 CASSQDSPSYNEQFF
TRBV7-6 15 CASSLEGTSSYEQYF
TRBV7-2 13 CASSKGQEETQYF
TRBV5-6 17 CASSLGLSSSNTGELFF
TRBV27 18 CASSLSSYGAGRQETQYF
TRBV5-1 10 CARINNEQFF
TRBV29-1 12 CSSGLASGEQFF
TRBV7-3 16 CASSLMSSGSKDTQYF
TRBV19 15 CASSMGSTSGIHQYF
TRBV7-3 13 CASSSGNTGELFF
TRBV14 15 CASSHGLAGYNEQFF
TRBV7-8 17 CASSRWGVAGDNNEQFF
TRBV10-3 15 CAISESKGENQPQHF
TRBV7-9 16 CASSLFVRGFDDEQYF
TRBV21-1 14 CASSKRGSTGELFF